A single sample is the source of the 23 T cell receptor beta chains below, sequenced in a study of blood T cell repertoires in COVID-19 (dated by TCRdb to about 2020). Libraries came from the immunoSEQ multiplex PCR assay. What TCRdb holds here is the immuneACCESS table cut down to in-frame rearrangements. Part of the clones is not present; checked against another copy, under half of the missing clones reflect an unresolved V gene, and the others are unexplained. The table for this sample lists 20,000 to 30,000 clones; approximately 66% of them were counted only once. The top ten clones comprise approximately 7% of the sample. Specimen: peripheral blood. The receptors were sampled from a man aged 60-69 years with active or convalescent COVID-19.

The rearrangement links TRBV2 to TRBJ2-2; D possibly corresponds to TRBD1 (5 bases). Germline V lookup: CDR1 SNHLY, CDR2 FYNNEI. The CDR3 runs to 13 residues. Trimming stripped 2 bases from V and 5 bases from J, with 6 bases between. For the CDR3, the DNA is TGTGCCAGCAGTGAACAGGGAACCGGGGAGCTGTTTTTT. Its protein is CASSEQGTGELFF. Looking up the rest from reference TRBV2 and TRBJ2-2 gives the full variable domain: EPEVTQTPSHQVTQMGQEVILRCVPISNHLYFYWYRQILGQKVEFLVSFYNNEISEKSEIFDDQFSVERPDGSNFTLKIRSTKLEDSAMYFCASSEQGTGELFFGEGSRLTVL.

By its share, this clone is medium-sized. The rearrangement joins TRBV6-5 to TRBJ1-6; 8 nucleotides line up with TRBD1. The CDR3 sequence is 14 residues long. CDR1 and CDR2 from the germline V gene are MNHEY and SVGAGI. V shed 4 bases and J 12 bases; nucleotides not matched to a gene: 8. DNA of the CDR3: TGTGCCAGCAGTTCCCAAGACAGGGGAGGACCCCTCCACTTT. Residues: CASSSQDRGGPLHF.

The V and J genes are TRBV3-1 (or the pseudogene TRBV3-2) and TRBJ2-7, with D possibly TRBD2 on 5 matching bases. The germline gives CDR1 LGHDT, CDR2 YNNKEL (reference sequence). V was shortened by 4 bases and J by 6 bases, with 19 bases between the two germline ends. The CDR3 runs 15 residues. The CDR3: CASSPRVGIGLEQYF. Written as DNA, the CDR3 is TGTGCCAGCAGCCCTCGGGTCGGGATAGGGCTCGAGCAGTACTTC.

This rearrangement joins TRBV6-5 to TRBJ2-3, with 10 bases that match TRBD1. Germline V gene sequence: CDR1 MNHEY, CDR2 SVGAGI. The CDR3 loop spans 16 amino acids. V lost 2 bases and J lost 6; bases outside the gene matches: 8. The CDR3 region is CASSYAGTGARDTQYF. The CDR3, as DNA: TGTGCCAGCAGTTACGCCGGGACAGGGGCCAGGGATACGCAGTATTTT.

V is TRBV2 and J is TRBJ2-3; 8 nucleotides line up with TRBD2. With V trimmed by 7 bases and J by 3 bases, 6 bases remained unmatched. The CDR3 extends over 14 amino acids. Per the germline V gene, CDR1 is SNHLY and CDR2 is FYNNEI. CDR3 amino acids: CASTRAGATDTQYF. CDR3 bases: TGTGCCAGCACCCGAGCGGGAGCTACAGATACGCAGTATTTT.

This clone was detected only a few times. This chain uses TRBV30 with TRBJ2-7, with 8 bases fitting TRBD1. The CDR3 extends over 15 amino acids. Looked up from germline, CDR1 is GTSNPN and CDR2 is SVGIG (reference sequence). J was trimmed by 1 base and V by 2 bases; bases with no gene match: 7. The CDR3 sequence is CAWSRFGTGSYEQYF. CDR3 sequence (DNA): TGTGCCTGGAGTAGGTTCGGGACAGGTTCCTACGAGCAGTACTTC. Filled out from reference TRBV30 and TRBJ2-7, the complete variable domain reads SQTIHQWPATLVQPVGSPLSLECTVEGTSNPNLYWYRQAAGRGLQLLFYSVGIGQISSEVPQNLSASRPQDRQFILSSKKLLLSDSGFYLCAWSRFGTGSYEQYFGPGTRLTVT.

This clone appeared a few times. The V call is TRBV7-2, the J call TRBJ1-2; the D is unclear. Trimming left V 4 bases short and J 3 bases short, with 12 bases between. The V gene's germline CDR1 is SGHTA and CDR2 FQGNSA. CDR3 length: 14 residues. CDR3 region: CASSSAAEYYGYTF. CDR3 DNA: TGTGCCAGCAGCTCCGCGGCAGAATACTATGGCTACACCTTC.

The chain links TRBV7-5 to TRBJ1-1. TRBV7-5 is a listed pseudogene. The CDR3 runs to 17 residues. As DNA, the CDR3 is TGTGCCAGAAGCTTAACAACTCGGCCGAGGATGAACACTGAAGCTTTCTTT. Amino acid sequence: CARSLTTRPRMNTEAFF.

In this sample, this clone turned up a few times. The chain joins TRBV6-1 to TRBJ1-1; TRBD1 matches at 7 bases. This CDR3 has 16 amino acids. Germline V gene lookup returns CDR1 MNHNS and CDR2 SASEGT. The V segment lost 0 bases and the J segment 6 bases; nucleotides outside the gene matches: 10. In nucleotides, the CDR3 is TGTGCCAGCAGTGAAGCGACAGGGAGTCGACCCCCTGAAGCTTTCTTT. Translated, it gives CASSEATGSRPPEAFF.

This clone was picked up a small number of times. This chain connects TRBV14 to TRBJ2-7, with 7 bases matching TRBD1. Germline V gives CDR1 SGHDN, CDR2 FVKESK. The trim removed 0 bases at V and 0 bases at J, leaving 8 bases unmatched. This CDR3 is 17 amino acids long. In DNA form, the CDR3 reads TGTGCCAGCAGCCAAGATTTAAGTTGGGACAGCTCCTACGAGCAGTACTTC. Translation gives CASSQDLSWDSSYEQYF.

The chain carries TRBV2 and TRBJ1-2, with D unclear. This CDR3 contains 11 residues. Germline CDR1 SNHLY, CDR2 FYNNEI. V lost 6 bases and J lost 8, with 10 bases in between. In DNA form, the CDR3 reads TGTGCCAGCAGAATTTCGGGGGGCTACACCTTC. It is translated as CASRISGGYTF.

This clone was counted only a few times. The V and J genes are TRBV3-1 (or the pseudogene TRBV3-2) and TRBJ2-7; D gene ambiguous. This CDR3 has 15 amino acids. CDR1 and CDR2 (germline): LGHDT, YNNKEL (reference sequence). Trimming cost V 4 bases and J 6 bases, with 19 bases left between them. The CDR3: CASSLQLGIATEQYF. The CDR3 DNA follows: TGTGCCAGCAGCCTTCAACTCGGTATCGCCACCGAGCAGTACTTC.

The CDR3 protein is CSLRRGFGTEAFF. The CDR3 region has the DNA TGCAGCCTGCGCAGGGGATTCGGGACTGAAGCTTTCTTT. V and J are TRBV29-1 and TRBJ1-1; possible D gene TRBD1, 6 bases. Germline CDR1 is SQVTM and CDR2 is ANQGSEA. CDR3 size: 13 residues. Trimming took off 8 bases at V and 5 bases at J, with 18 bases between the two ends. Together with reference TRBV29-1 and TRBJ1-1, the CDR3 gives the full variable domain: SAVISQKPSRDICQRGTSLTIQCQVDSQVTMMFWYRQQPGQSLTLIATANQGSEATYESGFVIDKFPISRPNLTFSTLTVSNMSPEDSSIYLCSLRRGFGTEAFFGQGTRLTVV.

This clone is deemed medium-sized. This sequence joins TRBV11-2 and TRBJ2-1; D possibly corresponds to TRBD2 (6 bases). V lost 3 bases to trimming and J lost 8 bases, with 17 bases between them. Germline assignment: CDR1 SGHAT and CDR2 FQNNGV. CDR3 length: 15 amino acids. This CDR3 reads CASSFWGGAPDEQFF. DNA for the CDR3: TGTGCCAGCAGCTTCTGGGGCGGGGCCCCGGATGAGCAGTTCTTC.

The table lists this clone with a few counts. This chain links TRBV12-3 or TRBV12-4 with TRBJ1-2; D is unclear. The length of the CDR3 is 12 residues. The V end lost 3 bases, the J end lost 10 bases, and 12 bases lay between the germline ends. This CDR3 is CASSLMRSVYTF. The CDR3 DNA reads TGTGCCAGCAGTTTGATGAGGTCCGTCTACACCTTC.

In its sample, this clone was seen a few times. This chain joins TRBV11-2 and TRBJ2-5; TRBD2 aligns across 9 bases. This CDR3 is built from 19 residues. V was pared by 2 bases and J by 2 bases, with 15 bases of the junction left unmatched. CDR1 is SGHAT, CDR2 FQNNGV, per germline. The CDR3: CASSLKWMETSGAQETQYF. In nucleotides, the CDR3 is TGTGCCAGCAGCTTAAAGTGGATGGAGACTAGCGGCGCTCAAGAGACCCAGTACTTC. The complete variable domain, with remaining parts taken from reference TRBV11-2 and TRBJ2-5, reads EAGVAQSPRYKIIEKRQSVAFWCNPISGHATLYWYQQILGQGPKLLIQFQNNGVVDDSQLPKDRFSAERLKGVDSTLKIQPAKLEDSAVYLCASSLKWMETSGAQETQYFGPGTRLLVL.

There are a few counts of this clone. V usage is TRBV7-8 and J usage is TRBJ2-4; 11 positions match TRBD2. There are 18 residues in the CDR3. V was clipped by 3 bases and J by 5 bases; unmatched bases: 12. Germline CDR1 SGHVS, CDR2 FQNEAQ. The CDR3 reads CASSLPRRLAGKENIQYF. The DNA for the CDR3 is TGTGCCAGCAGCTTGCCCCGACGACTAGCGGGAAAGGAAAACATTCAGTACTTC.

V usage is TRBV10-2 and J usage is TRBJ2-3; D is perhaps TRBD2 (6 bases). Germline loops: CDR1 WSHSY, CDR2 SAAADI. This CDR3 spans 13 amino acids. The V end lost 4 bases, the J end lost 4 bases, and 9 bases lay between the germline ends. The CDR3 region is CASSAGGSDTQYF. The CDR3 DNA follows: TGCGCCAGCAGTGCAGGAGGGTCAGATACGCAGTATTTT.

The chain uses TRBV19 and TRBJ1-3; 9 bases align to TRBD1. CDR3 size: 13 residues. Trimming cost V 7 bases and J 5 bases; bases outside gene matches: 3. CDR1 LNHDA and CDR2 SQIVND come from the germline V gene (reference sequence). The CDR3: CASIGTGRNTIYF. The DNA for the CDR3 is TGTGCCAGTATTGGGACAGGGAGAAACACCATATATTTT.

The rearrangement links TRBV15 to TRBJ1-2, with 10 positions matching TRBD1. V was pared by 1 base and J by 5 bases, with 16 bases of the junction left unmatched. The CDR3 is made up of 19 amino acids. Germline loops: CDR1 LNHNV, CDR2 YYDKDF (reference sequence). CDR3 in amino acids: CATSRALYSIGTGEYGYTF. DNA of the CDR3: TGTGCCACCAGCAGAGCTCTTTATTCCATCGGGACAGGGGAATATGGCTACACCTTC. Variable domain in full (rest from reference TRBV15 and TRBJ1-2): DAMVIQNPRYQVTQFGKPVTLSCSQTLNHNVMYWYQQKSSQAPKLLFHYYDKDFNNEADTPDNFQSRRPNTSFCFLDIRSPGLGDTAMYLCATSRALYSIGTGEYGYTFGSGTRLTVV.

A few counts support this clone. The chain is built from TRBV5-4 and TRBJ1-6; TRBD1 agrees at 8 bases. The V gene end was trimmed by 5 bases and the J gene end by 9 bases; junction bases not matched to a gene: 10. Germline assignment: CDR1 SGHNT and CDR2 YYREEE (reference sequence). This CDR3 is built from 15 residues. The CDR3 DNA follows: TGTGCCAGCAGTGGGGGAAGACAGGGGAGTTCACCCCTCCACTTT. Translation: CASSGGRQGSSPLHF.

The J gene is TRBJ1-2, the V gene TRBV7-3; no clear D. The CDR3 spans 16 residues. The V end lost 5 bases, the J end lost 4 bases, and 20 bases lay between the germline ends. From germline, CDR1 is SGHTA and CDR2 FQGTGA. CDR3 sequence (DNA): TGTGCCAGCAGCCTGACCCCGACCCAGAGCGGCTATGGCTACACCTTC. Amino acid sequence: CASSLTPTQSGYGYTF.

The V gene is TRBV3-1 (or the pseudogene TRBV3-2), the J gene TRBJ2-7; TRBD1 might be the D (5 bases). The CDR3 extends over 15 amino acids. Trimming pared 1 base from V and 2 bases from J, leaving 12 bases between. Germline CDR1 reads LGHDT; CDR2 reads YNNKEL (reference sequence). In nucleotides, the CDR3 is TGTGCCAGCAGCCAAGTGTCAGGGAAAACCTACGAGCAGTACTTC. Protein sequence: CASSQVSGKTYEQYF.